The 10 T cell receptor beta chains presented below share a single source sample, sequenced in a study of radiotherapy plus CTLA-4 blockade in lung cancer (dated by TCRdb to 2017 to 2018). The library relied on the immunoSEQ multiplex PCR assay. TCRdb holds this immuneACCESS table with in-frame rearrangements only. Some clones are missing; in checked studies, unresolved V genes explain under half, and the rest has no known cause. For this sample there are tens of thousands of clones; approximately 70% appear just once. Of the sample, 3.5% to 4.5% falls within the top ten clones. The sequences come from peripheral blood, collected from a patient treated with radiotherapy plus ipilimumab. The receptors here all came from a human donor with non-small cell lung cancer who had stable disease on radiotherapy plus ipilimumab.

The table lists this clone with a few counts. The V and J genes are TRBV6-6 and TRBJ1-3; D is possibly TRBD1 (5 bases). The V end lost 2 bases, the J end lost 0 bases, and 8 bases lay between the germline ends. Germline V CDR1 and CDR2: MNHNY, SVGAGI (reference sequence). The CDR3 consists of 15 residues. As DNA, the CDR3 is TGTGCCAGCAGTTACCGACAGAGCTCTGGAAACACCATATATTTT. Its translation is CASSYRQSSGNTIYF.

This clone is labeled as medium-sized. The genes are TRBV19 and TRBJ2-7; 10 bases align to TRBD1. CDR3 length: 13 residues. V was pared by 7 bases and J by 4 bases, with 4 bases of the junction left unmatched. Per germline, CDR1 LNHDA and CDR2 SQIVND (reference sequence). CDR3 protein: CASKGTGAYEQYF. The CDR3 DNA sequence: TGTGCCAGTAAGGGGACAGGGGCTTACGAGCAGTACTTC.

There are a few counts of this clone. The chain links TRBV7-3 to TRBJ2-6; tentative D call: TRBD2 (5 bases). Germline-derived CDR1 and CDR2 are SGHTA and FQGTGA. The CDR3 runs 16 residues. V shed 5 bases and J shed 4 bases, with 15 bases lying between them. CDR3 loop: CASSPTGIGGANVLTF. As DNA, the CDR3 is TGTGCCAGCAGCCCCACCGGGATAGGGGGGGCCAACGTCCTGACTTTC.

V and J are TRBV27 and TRBJ2-7, with TRBD2 matching over 9 bases. Losses at the gene ends were 6 bases for V and 6 bases for J; bases not matched to a gene: 18. CDR3 length equals 17 residues. The germline V gene encodes CDR1 MNHEY and CDR2 SMNVEV (reference sequence). CDR3 amino acids: CASRADRSGLATSEQYF. Written as DNA, the CDR3 is TGTGCCAGCAGGGCAGATCGATCGGGACTAGCCACTTCCGAGCAGTACTTC.

V gene TRBV7-9 combines with J gene TRBJ2-1, with 8 bases identical to TRBD2. J gave up 3 bases and V 5 bases, and 9 bases lay outside the gene matches. Germline values: CDR1 SEHNR, CDR2 FQNEAQ (reference sequence). The length of the CDR3 is 16 residues. In nucleotides, the CDR3 is TGTGCCAGCAGCCCGTCAGGTAGCGGGGTCTACAATGAGCAGTTCTTC. Its protein is CASSPSGSGVYNEQFF.

The chain combines TRBV7-2 with TRBJ2-7; 13 bases map to TRBD2. V lost 6 bases, J lost 3 bases, and 5 bases stayed unmatched. The CDR3 loop spans 15 amino acids. Germline V gives CDR1 SGHTA, CDR2 FQGNSA. CDR3 in amino acids: CASSRTSGSFYEQYF. DNA for the CDR3: TGTGCCAGCAGTAGGACTAGCGGGAGTTTCTACGAGCAGTACTTC. Full variable domain (outside the CDR3, taken from reference TRBV7-2 and TRBJ2-7): GAGVSQSPSNKVTEKGKDVELRCDPISGHTALYWYRQSLGQGLEFLIYFQGNSAPDKSGLPSDRFSAERTGGSVSTLTIQRTQQEDSAVYLCASSRTSGSFYEQYFGPGTRLTVT.

This chain connects TRBV7-2 to TRBJ2-7, with D perhaps given as TRBD1 or TRBD2 (5 bases each). The length of the CDR3 is 11 residues. CDR1 is SGHTA, CDR2 FQGNSA, per germline. The V and J ends lost 8 bases and 6 bases respectively, with 11 bases between them. The CDR3 DNA follows: TGTGCCAGCGGGTGGGGGAGCGAGCAGTACTTC. Translated, it gives CASGWGSEQYF.

This clone was counted a few times. J is TRBJ2-7 and V is TRBV9, with D maybe TRBD2 (7 bases). CDR1 is SGDLS, CDR2 YYNGEE, per germline. This CDR3 spans 16 amino acids. The V end was cut by 0 bases, the J end by 2 bases, with 15 bases between. The CDR3: CASSVDHRGRAYEQYF. The DNA for the CDR3 is TGTGCCAGCAGCGTAGATCATAGGGGGAGGGCCTACGAGCAGTACTTC.

The chain links TRBV6-6 to TRBJ2-7; 10 bases agree with TRBD2. The length of the CDR3 is 15 residues. Looked up from germline, CDR1 is MNHNY and CDR2 is SVGAGI (reference sequence). The trim removed 2 bases at V and 2 bases at J, leaving 3 bases unmatched. The DNA for the CDR3 is TGTGCCAGCAGTTACAGAGCGGGAGGGCCCTACGAGCAGTACTTC. Protein product: CASSYRAGGPYEQYF.

This rearrangement joins TRBV19 to TRBJ1-2; D gene unclear. CDR3 size: 13 residues. Trimming cost V 7 bases and J 4 bases, with 13 bases left between them. The germline V gene has CDR1 LNHDA and CDR2 SQIVND (reference sequence). CDR3 in amino acids: CASKGTAFYGYTF. CDR3 DNA sequence: TGTGCCAGTAAAGGTACAGCTTTCTATGGCTACACCTTC.